One and the same sample provided the 4 T cell receptor beta chains below, sequenced in a study of cytomegalovirus exposure and HLA in healthy donors. 60 Vbeta and 13 Jbeta primers were used in PCR. The data were produced by immunoSEQ multiplex PCR, yet TCRdb's version contains in-frame clones alone and is incomplete. Here the sample spans 85,000 to 130,000 clones, more than 75% being singletons. The sequencing input was PBMCs. Receptor source: a woman under 30 in good health and CMV-seropositive.

CDR3 protein: CATAASSYNEQFF. Written as DNA, the CDR3 is TGTGCCACAGCGGCAAGCTCCTACAATGAGCAGTTCTTC. V gene TRBV30 combines with J gene TRBJ2-1; D is perhaps TRBD2 (5 bases). V lost 8 bases to trimming and J lost 0 bases, with 11 bases between them. The CDR3 is 13 residues long. Germline CDR1 reads GTSNPN; CDR2 reads SVGIG (reference sequence).

The chain recombines TRBV6-5 with TRBJ1-6; 8 bases match TRBD1. The J segment lost 12 bases and the V segment lost 5 bases, leaving 3 bases of the junction unmatched. This CDR3 spans 12 amino acids. Germline V gene data show CDR1 as MNHEY and CDR2 as SVGAGI. DNA for the CDR3: TGTGCCAGCAGTCTCACAGGGGGACCCCTCCACTTT. This gives the protein CASSLTGGPLHF.

The rearrangement links TRBV5-1 to TRBJ1-2; perhaps TRBD1 as D (6 bases). The germline V gene has CDR1 SGHRS and CDR2 YFSETQ. The CDR3 consists of 14 residues. The ends were cut back, 2 bases at V and 6 bases at J, with 14 bases in the middle. DNA for the CDR3: TGCGCCAGCAGCTTAGGGGGGGCGCAGGATGGCTACACCTTC. Translating gives CASSLGGAQDGYTF.

The chain links TRBV12-5 to TRBJ1-1; 7 positions agree with TRBD1. Germline V gene lookup returns CDR1 LGHNT and CDR2 FRNRAP. The CDR3 loop spans 15 amino acids. Trimming removed 4 bases from V and 1 base from J; junction bases left unmatched: 6. The CDR3 region is CASGSGDSTNTEAFF. The DNA for the CDR3 is TGTGCTAGTGGTTCGGGGGACAGTACGAACACTGAAGCTTTCTTT.